This TCR beta chain was observed in a study of CD8+CD57+ T cells in acquired aplastic anemia. Points from the study as a whole: Patients and controls shared under 30 CD8+ CDR3 sequences, highly expressed in patients. Patients and controls had CD8+ Simpson's diversity values that were not significantly distinct.

By share, this clonotype counts as medium-sized (0.01 to 0.1%). Its antigen remains unidentified. Before being chosen for sequencing, patients had shown CD8+CD57+ cell expansion by flow cytometry. Every patient was diagnosed with severe acquired aplastic anemia. CDR3 and TCR beta VDJ profiling relied on a genomic DNA template. One entry per CDR3 protein results from TCRdb running MiXCR on the reads. This table has about 120,000 distinct CDR3 sequences, roughly 40% appearing once. Trimming took 1 base from V and 7 from J, leaving 14 bases between them. CDR1 and CDR2 (germline): LNHNV, YYDKDF (reference sequence). This CDR3 region has 14 residues.

The sequence came from a human donor with aplastic anemia. The V call is TRBV15, the J call TRBJ2-7; D might be TRBD2 (7 bases). Sequencing was carried out using sorted CD4+, CD8+, or CD8+CD57+ T cells (not recorded which) from PBMCs. CDR3 sequence reads: CATSRVGGAEEQYV. Here the CDR3 DNA reads TGTGCCACCAGCAGAGTGGGGGGGGCAGAGGAGCAGTACGTC.